Listed here are 23 T cell receptor beta chains from one sample, sequenced in a study of cytomegalovirus exposure and HLA in healthy donors. The PCR employed 60 Vbeta primers together with 13 Jbeta primers. TCRdb's copy holds only in-frame clones and misses some; the assay was immunoSEQ multiplex PCR. The sample consists of 150,000 to 250,000 clones, 75% to 85% of them appearing once. The sequencing input was PBMCs. These receptors originate from a woman in her forties or fifties in good health and CMV-seropositive.

V gene TRBV11-2 combines with J gene TRBJ1-1; D not certain. V gave up 5 bases and J gave up 11 bases, with 12 bases separating them. There are 11 residues in the CDR3. From germline, CDR1 is SGHAT and CDR2 FQNNGV. The CDR3 DNA is TGTGCCAGCAGCGTTCGCGGGGTTGCTTTCTTT. It is translated as CASSVRGVAFF.

This clone has only one observation. The chain couples TRBV5-1 to TRBJ2-3; 8 bases map to TRBD2. V gave up 0 bases and J gave up 4 bases; unmatched junction bases: 7. The CDR3 spans 16 residues. Germline lookup yields CDR1 SGHRS and CDR2 YFSETQ. The CDR3 nucleotides are TGCGCCAGCAGCTTGGCCGGGACGGGGGGGGCAGATACGCAGTATTTT. This gives the protein CASSLAGTGGADTQYF.

V and J are TRBV12-5 and TRBJ2-3, with TRBD2 identical over 7 bases. Germline V CDR1 and CDR2: LGHNT, FRNRAP. J was trimmed by 3 bases and V by 6 bases; bases with no gene match: 6. The CDR3 extends over 14 amino acids. The CDR3 sequence is CASGRDYRTDTQYF. CDR3 nucleotide sequence: TGTGCTAGTGGGAGGGACTATCGGACAGATACGCAGTATTTT.

The chain uses TRBV27 and TRBJ1-4; 10 bases match TRBD1. Trimming at V came to 1 base and at J to 5 bases, leaving 4 bases not matched to a gene. The CDR3 extends over 16 amino acids. Germline loops: CDR1 MNHEY, CDR2 SMNVEV (reference sequence). CDR3 nucleotides: TGTGCCAGCAGTTTATGGGCGGGACAGGGGAATGAAAAACTGTTTTTT. As protein: CASSLWAGQGNEKLFF.

The V gene is TRBV18, the J gene TRBJ2-2; TRBD1 agrees at 8 bases. J was trimmed by 15 bases and V by 5 bases; bases with no gene match: 8. This CDR3 contains 12 residues. The germline CDR1 and CDR2 sequences are KGHSH and LQKENI. CDR3 loop: CASSTRTGWLFF. The CDR3 coding sequence is TGTGCCAGCTCAACGAGGACAGGGTGGTTGTTTTTT.

CDR3 bases: TGTGCCAGCAGTTTAGGGGGACAGGATTCACCCCTCCACTTT. It yields the protein CASSLGGQDSPLHF. The chain links TRBV28 to TRBJ1-6; 8 nucleotides line up with TRBD1. J gave up 8 bases and V 2 bases, and 2 bases lay outside the gene matches. There are 14 residues in the CDR3. From germline, CDR1 is MDHEN and CDR2 SYDVKM.

This chain connects TRBV4-1 to TRBJ2-7; 9 bases match TRBD2. Germline values: CDR1 MGHRA, CDR2 YSYEKL. Losses at the gene ends were 0 bases for V and 2 bases for J; bases not matched to a gene: 5. The CDR3 totals 16 residues. CDR3 DNA: TGCGCCAGCAGCCAAGAACGGGCTAGCGGGACCTACGAGCAGTACTTC. Encoded protein: CASSQERASGTYEQYF.

The J gene is TRBJ1-1, the V gene TRBV18; 9 positions agree with TRBD1. The CDR3 covers 16 residues. The V and J ends lost 4 bases and 5 bases, in that order; junction bases with no gene match: 11. Germline CDR1 and CDR2: KGHSH and LQKENI. This chain's CDR3 is CASSRYPGQGGTEAFF. As DNA, the CDR3 is TGTGCCAGCTCACGGTACCCGGGACAGGGAGGAACTGAAGCTTTCTTT.

This clone was recorded a few times. The chain joins TRBV5-6 to TRBJ2-2; D gene ambiguous. The CDR3 extends over 14 amino acids. The V end lost 1 base, the J end lost 4 bases, and 8 bases lay between the germline ends. Looked up from germline, CDR1 is SGHDT and CDR2 is YYEEEE. As DNA, the CDR3 is TGTGCCAGCAGCTTGCCAGGTTCCACCGGGGAGCTGTTTTTT. It encodes CASSLPGSTGELFF.

The chain employs TRBV18 and TRBJ2-1; D gene unclear. CDR1 KGHSH and CDR2 LQKENI come from the germline V gene. The CDR3 spans 15 residues. V lost 1 base to trimming and J lost 4 bases, with 11 bases between them. CDR3 in DNA: TGTGCCAGCTCACCACTACTCAACGAATACAATGAGCAGTTCTTC. This encodes CASSPLLNEYNEQFF.

The J gene is TRBJ1-2, the V gene TRBV5-6; tentative D call: TRBD1 (6 bases). CDR3 size: 17 residues. V was cut by 7 bases and J by 8 bases, with 30 bases left in between. Germline CDR1 is SGHDT and CDR2 is YYEEEE. The CDR3 spells CASRLGDSRGVLEGYTF. CDR3 DNA sequence: TGTGCCAGCCGTCTTGGGGATAGCAGGGGCGTTTTAGAAGGCTACACCTTC.

The V gene is TRBV5-6, the J gene TRBJ2-1; D uncertain. The V gene's germline CDR1 is SGHDT and CDR2 YYEEEE. This CDR3 is 14 amino acids long. V lost 6 bases and J lost 0, with 10 bases in between. CDR3 sequence: CASILESSYNEQFF. CDR3 in DNA: TGTGCCAGCATATTGGAGAGCTCCTACAATGAGCAGTTCTTC.

This clone came up a few times. The V call is TRBV7-7, the J call TRBJ2-1; weak D call: TRBD2 (5 bases). V was clipped by 2 bases and J by 0 bases, with 8 bases between them. The CDR3 spans 15 residues. Germline CDR1 is SSHAT and CDR2 is FNYEAQ (reference sequence). CDR3 in amino acids: CASSLSGSSYNEQFF. CDR3 nucleotide sequence: TGTGCCAGCAGCTTATCGGGGAGCTCCTACAATGAGCAGTTCTTC.

The chain employs TRBV5-1 and TRBJ1-1; a possible D gene is TRBD1 (5 bases). The V and J ends lost 0 bases and 4 bases respectively, with 10 bases between them. Germline CDR1 is SGHRS and CDR2 is YFSETQ. The CDR3 spans 14 residues. DNA of the CDR3: TGCGCCAGCAGCTTGGCAGGGTTTGGCACTGAAGCTTTCTTT. This encodes CASSLAGFGTEAFF.

DNA for the CDR3: TGTGCCAGCAGAGTGGGGAGCACCGGGGAGCTGTTTTTT. Its protein is CASRVGSTGELFF. The chain employs TRBV5-4 and TRBJ2-2; D perhaps matches TRBD2 (5 bases). Trimming shortened V by 5 bases and J by 4 bases, and 9 bases separated the two germline ends. Germline V CDR1 and CDR2: SGHNT, YYREEE (reference sequence). The CDR3 has 13 residues.

The genes are TRBV4-3 and TRBJ1-4, with D possibly being TRBD1 (6 bases). Trimming pared 5 bases from V and 3 bases from J, leaving 16 bases between. Germline V CDR1 and CDR2: LGHNA, YSLEER. The CDR3 covers 16 residues. CDR3 loop: CASSARSQGPNEKLFF. CDR3 nucleotide sequence: TGCGCCAGCAGCGCAAGATCACAGGGTCCTAATGAAAAACTGTTTTTT.

The table lists this clone with a few counts. The genes are TRBV7-2 and TRBJ2-1, with D possibly being TRBD1 (5 bases). The CDR3 contains 14 residues. The V gene's germline CDR1 is SGHTA and CDR2 FQGNSA. The germline V and J ends were trimmed by 2 bases and 10 bases, with 15 bases remaining between them. The CDR3 DNA is TGTGCCAGCAGCTTAACAATTCAGGGCGCGGAGCAGTTCTTC. It translates to CASSLTIQGAEQFF.

The J gene is TRBJ2-1, the V gene TRBV7-2; D gene ambiguous. The CDR3 contains 14 residues. Trimming shortened V by 0 bases and J by 4 bases, and 7 bases separated the two germline ends. From germline, CDR1 is SGHTA and CDR2 FQGNSA. In DNA form, the CDR3 reads TGTGCCAGCAGCTTAGCGATAGCTTACAATGAGCAGTTCTTC. Protein sequence: CASSLAIAYNEQFF.

The chain has TRBV21-1 and TRBJ1-1; the D call TRBD1 from the table was never checked on the DNA. TRBV21-1 is noted as a pseudogene. This CDR3 has 19 residues. CDR3 coding DNA: TGTGCCAGCAGCAAAGAAACCCGGGGGGACAGGGACGAACGGGCTGAAGCTTTCTTT. Protein: CASSKETRGDRDERAEAFF.

In nucleotides, the CDR3 is TGTGCCTCAGGGGAGGGGGATCGGGGAAACACTGAAGCTTTCTTT. Amino acids: CASGEGDRGNTEAFF. This chain uses TRBV7-9 with TRBJ1-1; tentative D call: TRBD1 (6 bases). V lost 11 bases, J lost 2 bases, and 21 bases lay in between. The CDR3 runs to 15 residues. Germline V gene sequence: CDR1 SEHNR, CDR2 FQNEAQ (reference sequence).

The rearrangement links TRBV19 to TRBJ1-2; no clear D gene. The CDR3 sequence is 14 residues long. The V gene's germline CDR1 is LNHDA and CDR2 SQIVND (reference sequence). V was clipped by 3 bases and J by 8 bases, with 16 bases between them. The CDR3 nucleotides are TGTGCCAGTAGTATTTACGGAGGAGATGGAGGCTACACCTTC. It is translated as CASSIYGGDGGYTF.

The V call is TRBV9, the J call TRBJ1-1; 7 nucleotides align to TRBD1. The length of the CDR3 is 13 residues. Germline loops: CDR1 SGDLS, CDR2 YYNGEE. V trimming: 4 bases; J trimming: 6 bases; junction bases outside the gene matches: 6. This CDR3 is CASSITGAAEAFF. The CDR3 DNA reads TGTGCCAGCAGCATTACAGGGGCGGCTGAAGCTTTCTTT.

As concerns this clone: Other DNA variants within this sample encode the same CDR3. The chain has TRBV11-3 and TRBJ2-2; 8 nucleotides align to TRBD2. The CDR3 is 16 residues long. Per germline, CDR1 SGHNT and CDR2 YENEEA. The trim removed 5 bases at V and 8 bases at J, leaving 13 bases unmatched. The CDR3 reads CASSQSGGRPTGELFF. The CDR3 region has the DNA TGTGCCAGCAGCCAAAGCGGGGGTCGTCCTACTGGGGAGCTGTTTTTT.